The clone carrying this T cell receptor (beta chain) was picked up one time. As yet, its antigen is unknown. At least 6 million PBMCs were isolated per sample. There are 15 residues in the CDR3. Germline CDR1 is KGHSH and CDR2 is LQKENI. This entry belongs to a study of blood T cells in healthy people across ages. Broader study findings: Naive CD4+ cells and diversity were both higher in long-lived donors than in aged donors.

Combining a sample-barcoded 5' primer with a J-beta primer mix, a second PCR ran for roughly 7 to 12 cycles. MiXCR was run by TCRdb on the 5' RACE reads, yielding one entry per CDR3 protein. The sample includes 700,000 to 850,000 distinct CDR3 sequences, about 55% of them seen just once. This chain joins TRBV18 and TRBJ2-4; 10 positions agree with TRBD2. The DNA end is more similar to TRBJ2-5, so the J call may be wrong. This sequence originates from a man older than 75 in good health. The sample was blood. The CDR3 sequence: CATQGASGSGETQYF. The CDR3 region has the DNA TGTGCCACCCAAGGTGCTAGCGGGAGCGGAGAGACCCAGTACTTC.